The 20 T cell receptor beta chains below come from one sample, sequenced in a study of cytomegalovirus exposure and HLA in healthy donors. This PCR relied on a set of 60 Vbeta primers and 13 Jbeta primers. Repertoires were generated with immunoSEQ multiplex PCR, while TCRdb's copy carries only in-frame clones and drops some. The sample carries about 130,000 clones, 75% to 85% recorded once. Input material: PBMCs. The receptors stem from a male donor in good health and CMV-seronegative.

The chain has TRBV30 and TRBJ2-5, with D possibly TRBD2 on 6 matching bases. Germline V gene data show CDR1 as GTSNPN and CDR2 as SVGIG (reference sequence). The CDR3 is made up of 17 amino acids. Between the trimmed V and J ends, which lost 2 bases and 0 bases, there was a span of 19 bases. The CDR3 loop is CAWSRDSFGGYQETQYF. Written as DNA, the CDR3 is TGTGCCTGGAGTAGAGACTCCTTCGGGGGATACCAAGAGACCCAGTACTTC.

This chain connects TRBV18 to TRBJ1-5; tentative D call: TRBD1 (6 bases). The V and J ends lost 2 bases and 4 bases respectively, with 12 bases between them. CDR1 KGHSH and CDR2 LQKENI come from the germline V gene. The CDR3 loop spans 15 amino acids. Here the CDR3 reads CASSPRAGANQPQHF. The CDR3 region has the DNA TGTGCCAGCTCACCAAGGGCAGGGGCTAATCAGCCCCAGCATTTT.

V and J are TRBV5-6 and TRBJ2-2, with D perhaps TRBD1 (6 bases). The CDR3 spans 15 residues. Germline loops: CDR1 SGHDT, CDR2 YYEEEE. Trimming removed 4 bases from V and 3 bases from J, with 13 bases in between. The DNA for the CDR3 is TGTGCCAGCAGCGCAACAGGGTCGGACACCGGGGAGCTGTTTTTT. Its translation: CASSATGSDTGELFF.

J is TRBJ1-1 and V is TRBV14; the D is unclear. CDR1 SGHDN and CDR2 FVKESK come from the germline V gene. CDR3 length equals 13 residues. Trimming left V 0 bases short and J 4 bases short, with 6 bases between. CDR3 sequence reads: CASSQESLTEAFF. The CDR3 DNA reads TGTGCCAGCAGCCAAGAGTCCCTCACTGAAGCTTTCTTT.

Written as DNA, the CDR3 is TGTGCCAGCAGCGTAGTGTCAGGGTTTGATGGCTACACCTTC. Residues: CASSVVSGFDGYTF. The chain couples TRBV9 to TRBJ1-2, with D perhaps TRBD1 (5 bases). The germline V and J ends were trimmed by 0 bases and 6 bases, with 12 bases remaining between them. This CDR3 has 14 residues. The germline V gene has CDR1 SGDLS and CDR2 YYNGEE. Combining the CDR3 with reference TRBV9 and TRBJ1-2 gives the whole variable domain DSGVTQTPKHLITATGQRVTLRCSPRSGDLSVYWYQQSLDQGLQFLIQYYNGEERAKGNILERFSAQQFPDLHSELNLSSLELGDSALYFCASSVVSGFDGYTFGSGTRLTVV.

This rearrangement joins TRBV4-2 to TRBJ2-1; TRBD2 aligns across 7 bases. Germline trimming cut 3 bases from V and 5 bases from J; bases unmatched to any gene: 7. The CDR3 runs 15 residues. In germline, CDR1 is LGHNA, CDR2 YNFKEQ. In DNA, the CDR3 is TGTGCCAGCAGCCAGGGGGGGGGACCCAACAATGAGCAGTTCTTC. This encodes CASSQGGGPNNEQFF.

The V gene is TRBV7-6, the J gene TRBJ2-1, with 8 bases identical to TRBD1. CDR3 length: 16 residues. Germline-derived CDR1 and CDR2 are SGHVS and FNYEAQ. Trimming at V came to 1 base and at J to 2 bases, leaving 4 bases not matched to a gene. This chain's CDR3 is CASSLDQDRAYNEQFF. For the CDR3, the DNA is TGTGCCAGCAGCTTAGATCAGGACAGGGCCTACAATGAGCAGTTCTTC.

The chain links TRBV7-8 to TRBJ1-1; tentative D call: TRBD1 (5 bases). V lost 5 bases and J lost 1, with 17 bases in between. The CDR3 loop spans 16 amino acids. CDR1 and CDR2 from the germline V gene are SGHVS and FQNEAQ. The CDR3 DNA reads TGTGCCAGCAGCGCAACCCCAGGGCCCTGGAACACTGAAGCTTTCTTT. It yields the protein CASSATPGPWNTEAFF. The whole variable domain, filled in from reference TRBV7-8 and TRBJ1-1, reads GAGVSQSPRYKVAKRGQDVALRCDPISGHVSLFWYQQALGQGPEFLTYFQNEAQLDKSGLPSDRFFAERPEGSVSTLKIQRTQQEDSAVYLCASSATPGPWNTEAFFGQGTRLTVV.

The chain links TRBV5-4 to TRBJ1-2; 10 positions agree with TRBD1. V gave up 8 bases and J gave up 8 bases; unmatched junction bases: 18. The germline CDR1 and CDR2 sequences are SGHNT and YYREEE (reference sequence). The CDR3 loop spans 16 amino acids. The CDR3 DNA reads TGTGCCAGTACCAAAGAGCTTTTGGGACAGGGGTTGGGCTACACCTTC. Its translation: CASTKELLGQGLGYTF.

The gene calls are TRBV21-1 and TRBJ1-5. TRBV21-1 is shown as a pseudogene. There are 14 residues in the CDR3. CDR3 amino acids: CASSYSPVNQPQHF. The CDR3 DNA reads TGTGCCAGCAGCTACTCGCCGGTTAATCAGCCCCAGCATTTT.

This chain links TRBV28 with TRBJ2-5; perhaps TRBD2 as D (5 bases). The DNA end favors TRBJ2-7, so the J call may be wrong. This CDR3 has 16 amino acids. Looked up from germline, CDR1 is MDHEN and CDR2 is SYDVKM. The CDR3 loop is CASSLWSGKSSYEQYF. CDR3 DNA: TGTGCCAGCAGTTTATGGTCGGGGAAAAGCTCCTACGAGCAGTACTTC.

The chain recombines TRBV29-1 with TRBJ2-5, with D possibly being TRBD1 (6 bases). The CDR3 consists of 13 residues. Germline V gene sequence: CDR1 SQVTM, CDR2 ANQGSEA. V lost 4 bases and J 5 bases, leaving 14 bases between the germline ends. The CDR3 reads CSVAGVDSETQYF. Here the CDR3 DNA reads TGCAGCGTTGCAGGGGTGGACTCGGAGACCCAGTACTTC.

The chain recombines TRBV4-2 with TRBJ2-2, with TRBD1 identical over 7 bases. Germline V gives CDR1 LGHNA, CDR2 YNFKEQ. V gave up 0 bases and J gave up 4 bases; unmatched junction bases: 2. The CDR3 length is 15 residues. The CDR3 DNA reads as TGTGCCAGCAGCCAAGATGCAGGGGGCACCGGGGAGCTGTTTTTT. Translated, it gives CASSQDAGGTGELFF.

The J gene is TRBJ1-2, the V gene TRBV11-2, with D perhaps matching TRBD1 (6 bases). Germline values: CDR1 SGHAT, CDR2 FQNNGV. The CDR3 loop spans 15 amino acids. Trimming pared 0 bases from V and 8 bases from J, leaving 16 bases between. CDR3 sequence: CASSLDWGTRNGYTF. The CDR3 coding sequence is TGTGCCAGCAGCTTAGATTGGGGGACAAGGAACGGCTACACCTTC.

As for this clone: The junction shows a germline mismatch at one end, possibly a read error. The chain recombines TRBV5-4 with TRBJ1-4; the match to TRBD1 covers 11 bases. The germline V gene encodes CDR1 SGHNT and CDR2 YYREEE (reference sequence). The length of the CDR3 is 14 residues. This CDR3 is CASSLGQGVEKLFF. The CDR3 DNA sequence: TGTGCCAGCAGTTTGGGACAGGGGGTCGAAAAACTGTTTTTT.

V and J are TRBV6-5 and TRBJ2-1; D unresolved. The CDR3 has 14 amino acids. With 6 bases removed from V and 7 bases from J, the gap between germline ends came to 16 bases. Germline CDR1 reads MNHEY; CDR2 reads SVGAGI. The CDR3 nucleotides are TGTGCCAGCAGCCTCGGCCATGAAGCGAATGAGCAGTTCTTC. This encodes CASSLGHEANEQFF.

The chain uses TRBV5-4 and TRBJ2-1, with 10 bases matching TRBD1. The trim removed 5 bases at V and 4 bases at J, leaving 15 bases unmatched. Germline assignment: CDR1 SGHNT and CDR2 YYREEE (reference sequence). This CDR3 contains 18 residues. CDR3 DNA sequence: TGTGCCAGCAGTACCGGGACAGGGGTTAGATTAGGTTACAATGAGCAGTTCTTC. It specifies CASSTGTGVRLGYNEQFF. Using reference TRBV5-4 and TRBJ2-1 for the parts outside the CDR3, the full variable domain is ETGVTQSPTHLIKTRGQQVTLRCSSQSGHNTVSWYQQALGQGPQFIFQYYREEENGRGNFPPRFSGLQFPNYSSELNVNALELDDSALYLCASSTGTGVRLGYNEQFFGPGTRLTVL.

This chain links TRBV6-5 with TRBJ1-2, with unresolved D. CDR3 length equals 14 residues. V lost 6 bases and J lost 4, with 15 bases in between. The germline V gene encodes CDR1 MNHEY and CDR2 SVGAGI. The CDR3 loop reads CASSLRSEVYGYTF. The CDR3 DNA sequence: TGTGCCAGCAGCCTACGGTCAGAGGTCTATGGCTACACCTTC.

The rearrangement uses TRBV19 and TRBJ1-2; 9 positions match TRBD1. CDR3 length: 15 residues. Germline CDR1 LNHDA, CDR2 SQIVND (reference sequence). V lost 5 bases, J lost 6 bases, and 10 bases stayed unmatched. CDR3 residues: CASSPTRDREDGYTF. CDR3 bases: TGTGCCAGTAGTCCGACCCGGGACAGGGAGGATGGCTACACCTTC.

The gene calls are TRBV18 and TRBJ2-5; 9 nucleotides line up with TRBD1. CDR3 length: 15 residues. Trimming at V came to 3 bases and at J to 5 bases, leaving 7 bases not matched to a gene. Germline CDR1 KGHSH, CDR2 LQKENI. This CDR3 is CASSPGDRVLETQYF. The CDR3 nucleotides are TGTGCCAGCTCACCGGGGGACAGGGTGCTGGAGACCCAGTACTTC.